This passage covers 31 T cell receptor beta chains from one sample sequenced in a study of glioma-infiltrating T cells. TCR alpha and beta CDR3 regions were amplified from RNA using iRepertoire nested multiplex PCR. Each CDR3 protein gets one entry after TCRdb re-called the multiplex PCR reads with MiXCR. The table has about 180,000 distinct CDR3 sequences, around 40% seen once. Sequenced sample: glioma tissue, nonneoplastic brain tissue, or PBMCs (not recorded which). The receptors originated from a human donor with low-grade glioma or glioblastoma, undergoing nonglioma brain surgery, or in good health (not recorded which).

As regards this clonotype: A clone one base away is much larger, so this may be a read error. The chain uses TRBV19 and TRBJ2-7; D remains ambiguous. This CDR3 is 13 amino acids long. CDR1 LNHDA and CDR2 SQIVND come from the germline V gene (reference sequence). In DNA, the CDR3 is TGTGCCAGTATTATAGACCAGACCTGGGAGCAGTACTTC. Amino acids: CASIIDQTWEQYF.

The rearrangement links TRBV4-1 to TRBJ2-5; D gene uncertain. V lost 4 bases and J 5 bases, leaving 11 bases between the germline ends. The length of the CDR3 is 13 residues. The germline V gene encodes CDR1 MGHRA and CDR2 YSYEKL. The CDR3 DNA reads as TGCGCCAGCAGCCTAGTTATGCGGGAGACCCAGTACTTC. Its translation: CASSLVMRETQYF.

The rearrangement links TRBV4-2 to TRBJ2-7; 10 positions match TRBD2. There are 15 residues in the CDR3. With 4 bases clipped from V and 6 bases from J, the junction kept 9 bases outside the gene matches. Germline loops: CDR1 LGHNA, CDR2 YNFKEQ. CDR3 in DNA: TGTGCCAGCAGCCGAACCCCCGGGACTAGCGTCGAGCAGTACTTC. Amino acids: CASSRTPGTSVEQYF.

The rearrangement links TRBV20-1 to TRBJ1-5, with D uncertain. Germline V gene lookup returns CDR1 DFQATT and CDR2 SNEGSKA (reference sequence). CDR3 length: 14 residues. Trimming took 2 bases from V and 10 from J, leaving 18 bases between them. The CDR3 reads CSARMQSSNYPQHF. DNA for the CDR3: TGCAGTGCTAGAATGCAGTCTAGCAATTATCCCCAGCATTTT.

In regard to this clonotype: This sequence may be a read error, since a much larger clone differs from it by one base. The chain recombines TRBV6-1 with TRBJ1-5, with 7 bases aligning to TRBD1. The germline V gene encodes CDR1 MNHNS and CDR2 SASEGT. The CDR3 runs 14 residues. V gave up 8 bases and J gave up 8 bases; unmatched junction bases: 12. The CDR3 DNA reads TGTGCCAGCGGCGTTCAGGGGGGGGGTAAGCCCCAGCATTTT. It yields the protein CASGVQGGGKPQHF.

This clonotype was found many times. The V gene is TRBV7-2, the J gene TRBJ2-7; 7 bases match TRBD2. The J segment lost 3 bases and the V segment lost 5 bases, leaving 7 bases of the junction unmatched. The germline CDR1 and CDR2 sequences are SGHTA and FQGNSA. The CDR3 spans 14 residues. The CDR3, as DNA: TGTGCCAGCAGCCCCGGGACTACGAACTACGAGCAGTACTTC. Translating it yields CASSPGTTNYEQYF.

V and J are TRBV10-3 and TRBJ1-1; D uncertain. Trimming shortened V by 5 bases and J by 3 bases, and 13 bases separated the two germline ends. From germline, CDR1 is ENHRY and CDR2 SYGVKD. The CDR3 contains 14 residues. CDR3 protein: CAISWASEDTEAFF. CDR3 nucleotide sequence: TGTGCCATCAGTTGGGCCAGTGAGGACACTGAAGCTTTCTTT.

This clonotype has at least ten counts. The CDR3 DNA sequence: TGCAGTGCTATCAAAAGCGGGAGGGGGCCAGATACGCAGTATTTT. It specifies CSAIKSGRGPDTQYF. The chain joins TRBV20-1 to TRBJ2-3, with TRBD2 identical over 10 bases. Trimming at V came to 4 bases and at J to 4 bases, leaving 8 bases not matched to a gene. The germline gives CDR1 DFQATT, CDR2 SNEGSKA (reference sequence). CDR3 length: 15 residues.

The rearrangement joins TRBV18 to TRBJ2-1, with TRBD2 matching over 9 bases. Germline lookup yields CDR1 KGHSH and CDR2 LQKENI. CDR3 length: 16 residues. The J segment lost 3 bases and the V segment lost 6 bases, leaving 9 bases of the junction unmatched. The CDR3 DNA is TGTGCCAGCTCCGTAGAGAGACTAGCGGTCTACAATGAGCAGTTCTTC. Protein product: CASSVERLAVYNEQFF.

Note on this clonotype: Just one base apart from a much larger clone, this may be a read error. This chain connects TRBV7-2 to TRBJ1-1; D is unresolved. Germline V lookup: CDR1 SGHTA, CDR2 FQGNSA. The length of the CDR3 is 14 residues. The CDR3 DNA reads TGTGCCAGCAGCGGCGGTATAGGGTCTACTGAAGGTTTCTTT. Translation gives CASSGGIGSTEGFF.

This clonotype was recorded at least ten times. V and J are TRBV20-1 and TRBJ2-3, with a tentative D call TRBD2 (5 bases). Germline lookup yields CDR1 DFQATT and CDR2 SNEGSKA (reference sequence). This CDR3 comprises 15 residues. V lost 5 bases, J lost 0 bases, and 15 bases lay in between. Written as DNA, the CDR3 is TGCAGTGCTCCGAATAGCGAACCTAGCACAGATACGCAGTATTTT. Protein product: CSAPNSEPSTDTQYF.

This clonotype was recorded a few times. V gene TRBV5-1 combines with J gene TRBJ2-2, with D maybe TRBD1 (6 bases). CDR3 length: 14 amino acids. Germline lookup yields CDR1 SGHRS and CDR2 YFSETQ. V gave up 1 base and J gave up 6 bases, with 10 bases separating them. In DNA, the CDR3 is TGCGCCAGCAGCTTGCGACAGGCCGCCGGGGAGCTGTTTTTT. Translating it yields CASSLRQAAGELFF.

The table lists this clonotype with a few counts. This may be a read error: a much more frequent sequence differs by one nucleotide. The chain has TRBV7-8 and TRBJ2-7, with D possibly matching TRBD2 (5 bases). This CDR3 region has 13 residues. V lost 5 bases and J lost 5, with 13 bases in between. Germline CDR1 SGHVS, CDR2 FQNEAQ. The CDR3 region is CASSLWRADEQYF. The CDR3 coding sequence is TGTGCCAGCAGCCTGTGGAGAGCGGACGAGCAGTACTTC. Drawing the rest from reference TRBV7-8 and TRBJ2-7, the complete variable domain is GAGVSQSPRYKVAKRGQDVALRCDPISGHVSLFWYQQALGQGPEFLTYFQNEAQLDKSGLPSDRFFAERPEGSVSTLKIQRTQQEDSAVYLCASSLWRADEQYFGPGTRLTVT.

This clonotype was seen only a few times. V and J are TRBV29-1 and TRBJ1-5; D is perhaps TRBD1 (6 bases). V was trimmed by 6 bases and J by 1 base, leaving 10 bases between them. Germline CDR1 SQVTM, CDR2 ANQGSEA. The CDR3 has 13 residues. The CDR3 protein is CSVVQGSNQPQHF. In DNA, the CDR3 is TGCAGCGTGGTCCAGGGGAGCAATCAGCCCCAGCATTTT.

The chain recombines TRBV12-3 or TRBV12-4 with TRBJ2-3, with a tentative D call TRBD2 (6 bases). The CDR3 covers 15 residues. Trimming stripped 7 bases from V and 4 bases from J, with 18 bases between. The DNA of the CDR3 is TGTGCCAGCATGGTTCGGGGGTCGGGTCCAGATACGCAGTATTTT. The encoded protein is CASMVRGSGPDTQYF.

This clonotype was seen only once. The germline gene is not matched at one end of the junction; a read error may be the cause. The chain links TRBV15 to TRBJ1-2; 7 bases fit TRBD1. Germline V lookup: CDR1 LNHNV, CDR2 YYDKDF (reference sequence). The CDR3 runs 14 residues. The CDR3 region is CATSRGQGDYGYAF. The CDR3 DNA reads TGTGCCACCAGCAGAGGACAGGGAGACTATGGCTACGCATTC.

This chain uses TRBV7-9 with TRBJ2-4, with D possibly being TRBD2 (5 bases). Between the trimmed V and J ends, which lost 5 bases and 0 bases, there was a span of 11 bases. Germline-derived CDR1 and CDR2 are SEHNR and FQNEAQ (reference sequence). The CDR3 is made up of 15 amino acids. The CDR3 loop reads CASSERPLAKNIQYF. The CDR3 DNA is TGTGCCAGCAGCGAGCGGCCCCTAGCCAAAAACATTCAGTACTTC.

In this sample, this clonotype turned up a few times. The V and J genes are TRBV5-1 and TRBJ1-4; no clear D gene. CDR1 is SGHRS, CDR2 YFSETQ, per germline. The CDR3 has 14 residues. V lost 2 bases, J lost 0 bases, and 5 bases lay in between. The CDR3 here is CASSFSTTNEKLFF. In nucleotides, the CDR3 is TGCGCCAGCAGCTTTAGTACAACTAATGAAAAACTGTTTTTT.

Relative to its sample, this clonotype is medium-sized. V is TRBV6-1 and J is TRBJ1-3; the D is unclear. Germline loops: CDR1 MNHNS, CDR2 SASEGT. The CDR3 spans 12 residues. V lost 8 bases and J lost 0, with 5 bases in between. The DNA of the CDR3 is TGTGCCAGCCATTCCTCTGGAAACACCATATATTTT. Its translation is CASHSSGNTIYF.

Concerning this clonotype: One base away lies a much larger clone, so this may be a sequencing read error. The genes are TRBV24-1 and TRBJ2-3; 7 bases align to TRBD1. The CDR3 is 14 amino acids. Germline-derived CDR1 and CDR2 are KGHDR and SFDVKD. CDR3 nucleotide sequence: TGTGCCAACAGTGATTTAGGGGGCGAAGATACGCAGTATTTT. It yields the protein CANSDLGGEDTQYF.

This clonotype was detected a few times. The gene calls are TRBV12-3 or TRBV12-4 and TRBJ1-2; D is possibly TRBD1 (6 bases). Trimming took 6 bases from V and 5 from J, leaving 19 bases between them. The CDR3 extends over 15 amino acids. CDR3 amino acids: CASSHSPDSLYGYTF. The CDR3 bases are TGTGCCAGCAGCCACTCCCCGGACAGCCTTTATGGCTACACCTTC.

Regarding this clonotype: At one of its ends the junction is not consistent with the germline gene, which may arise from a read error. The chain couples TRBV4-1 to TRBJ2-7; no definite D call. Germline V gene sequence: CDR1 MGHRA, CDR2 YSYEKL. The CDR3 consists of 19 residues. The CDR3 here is CAISQDPLPLAGRPYEQYF. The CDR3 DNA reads TGCGCCATCAGCCAAGACCCACTTCCCTTGGCTGGCAGACCTTACGAGCAGTACTTC.

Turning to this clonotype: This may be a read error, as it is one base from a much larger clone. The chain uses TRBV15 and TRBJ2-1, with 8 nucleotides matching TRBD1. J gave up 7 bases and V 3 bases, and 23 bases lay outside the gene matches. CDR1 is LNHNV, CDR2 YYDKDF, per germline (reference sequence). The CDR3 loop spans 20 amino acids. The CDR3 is CATSSLRGRVGVVEKNEQFF. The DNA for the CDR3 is TGTGCCACCAGCAGTCTCAGGGGGCGCGTGGGGGTGGTGGAGAAAAATGAGCAGTTCTTC.

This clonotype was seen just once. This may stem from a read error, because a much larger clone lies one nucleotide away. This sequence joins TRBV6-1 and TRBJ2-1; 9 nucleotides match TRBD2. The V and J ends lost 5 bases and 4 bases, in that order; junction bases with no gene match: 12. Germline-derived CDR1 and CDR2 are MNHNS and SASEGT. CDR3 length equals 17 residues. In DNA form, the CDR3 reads TGTGCCAGCAGTCACGGGAGTCCAGCGGGAGGTTACAATGAGCAGTTCTTC. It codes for CASSHGSPAGGYNEQFF.

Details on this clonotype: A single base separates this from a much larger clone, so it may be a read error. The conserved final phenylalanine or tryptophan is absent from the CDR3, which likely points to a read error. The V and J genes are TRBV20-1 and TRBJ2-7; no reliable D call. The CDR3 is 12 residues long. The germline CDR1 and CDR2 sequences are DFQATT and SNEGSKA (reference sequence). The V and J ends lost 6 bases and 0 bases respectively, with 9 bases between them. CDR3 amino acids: CSAESFSYEQYY. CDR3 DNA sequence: TGCAGTGCGGAGTCGTTCTCCTACGAGCAGTACTAC.

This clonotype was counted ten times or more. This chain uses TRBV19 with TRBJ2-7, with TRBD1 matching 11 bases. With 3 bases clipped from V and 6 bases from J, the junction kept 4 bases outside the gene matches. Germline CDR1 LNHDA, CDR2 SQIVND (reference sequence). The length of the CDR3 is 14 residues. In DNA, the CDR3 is TGTGCCAGTAGTATCTCCGGGACAGGGGGCGAGCAGTACTTC. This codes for CASSISGTGGEQYF.

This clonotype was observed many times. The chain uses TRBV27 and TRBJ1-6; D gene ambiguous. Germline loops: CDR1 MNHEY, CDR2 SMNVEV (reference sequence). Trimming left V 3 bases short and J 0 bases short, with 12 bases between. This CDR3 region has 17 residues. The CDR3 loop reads CASSFQLTNSYNSPLHF. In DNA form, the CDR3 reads TGTGCCAGCAGTTTTCAGCTTACGAACTCCTATAATTCACCCCTCCACTTT.

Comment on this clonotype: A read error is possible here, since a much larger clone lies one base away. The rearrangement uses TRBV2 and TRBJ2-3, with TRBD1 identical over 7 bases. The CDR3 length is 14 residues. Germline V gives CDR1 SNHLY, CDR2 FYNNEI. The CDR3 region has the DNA TGTGCCAGCAGTGGGACAGGAGTCACAGATACGGAGTATTTT. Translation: CASSGTGVTDTEYF. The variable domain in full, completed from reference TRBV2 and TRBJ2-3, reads EPEVTQTPSHQVTQMGQEVILRCVPISNHLYFYWYRQILGQKVEFLVSFYNNEISEKSEIFDDQFSVERPDGSNFTLKIRSTKLEDSAMYFCASSGTGVTDTEYFGPGTRLTVL.

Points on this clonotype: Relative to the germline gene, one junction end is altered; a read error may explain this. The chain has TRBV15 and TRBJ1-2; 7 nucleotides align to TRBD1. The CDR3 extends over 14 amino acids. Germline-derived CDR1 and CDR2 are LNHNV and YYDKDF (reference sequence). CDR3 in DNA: TGTGCCACCAGAAGAGAACGACAGGGCTATGGCTGCACCTTC. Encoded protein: CATRRERQGYGCTF.

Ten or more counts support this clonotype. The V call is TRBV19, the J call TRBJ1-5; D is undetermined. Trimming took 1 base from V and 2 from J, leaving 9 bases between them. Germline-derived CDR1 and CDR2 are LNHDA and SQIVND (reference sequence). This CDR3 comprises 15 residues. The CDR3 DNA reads TGTGCCAGTAGTATAGGGGGTGGTCGCAATCAGCCCCAGCATTTT. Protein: CASSIGGGRNQPQHF.

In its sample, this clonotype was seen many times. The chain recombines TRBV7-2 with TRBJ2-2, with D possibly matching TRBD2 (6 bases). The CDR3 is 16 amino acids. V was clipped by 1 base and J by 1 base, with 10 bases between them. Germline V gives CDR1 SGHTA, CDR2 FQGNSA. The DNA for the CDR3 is TGTGCCAGCAGCTTAGTGGGCGGGATGAACACCGGGGAGCTGTTTTTT. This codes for CASSLVGGMNTGELFF.